This paragraph covers one T cell receptor (beta chain) sequence. Its antigen is unknown. This CDR3 spans 15 amino acids. Germline lookup yields CDR1 DFQATT and CDR2 SNEGSKA (reference sequence). The V gene end was trimmed by 6 bases and the J gene end by 4 bases; junction bases not matched to a gene: 12. This entry is derived from a study of T cell repertoires in cytomegalovirus infection. Study context: Carrying CMV and the relevant HLA type showed in public TCR beta signatures.

Using its own MiXCR run on the reads, TCRdb lists one record per CDR3 protein. Of approximately 76,000 distinct CDR3 sequences listed, 20% to 30% are singletons. The V gene is TRBV20-1, the J gene TRBJ1-1, with TRBD1 matching 9 bases. Sequenced material: CD8+ T cells from cultured PBMCs, taken from culture after CMV antigen stimulation. This clonotype was sampled from a human donor in good health (CMV status not recorded). Some clones in this sample may be carry-over from other donors' samples. The CDR3 bases are TGCAGTGCAACCGGGACAGGGTGGGGGGGCACTGAAGCTTTCTTT. Translating gives CSATGTGWGGTEAFF.